The present T cell receptor (beta chain) was sequenced within a study of T cell responses to AZD1222 COVID-19 vaccine. Findings and limits, study-wide: Unmutated variant regions reportedly attract nearly half of all spike-specific TCRs.

Note on this clone: Its antigen remains unidentified.

Trimming left V 3 bases short and J 6 bases short, with 18 bases between. Per germline, CDR1 LNHDA and CDR2 SQIVND (reference sequence). The CDR3 extends over 16 amino acids. Sequencing was performed with immunoSEQ multiplex PCR; in TCRdb, only in-frame clones are kept and a portion is missing. The sample shows 110,000 to 150,000 clones, roughly 90% of them seen only once. This TCR came from an adult in good health. Sequenced here: peripheral blood, sampled on day 0 of AZD1222 vaccination. This chain links TRBV19 with TRBJ2-1, with D possibly matching TRBD2 (6 bases). The CDR3 bases are TGTGCCAGTAGTATGGCGGAAGGGCAGGGAGGCAATGAGCAGTTCTTC. Protein sequence: CASSMAEGQGGNEQFF. The complete variable domain, with remaining parts taken from reference TRBV19 and TRBJ2-1, reads DGGITQSPKYLFRKEGQNVTLSCEQNLNHDAMYWYRQDPGQGLRLIYYSQIVNDFQKGDIAEGYSVSREKKESFPLTVTSAQKNPTAFYLCASSMAEGQGGNEQFFGPGTRLTVL.